One TCR beta chain is described in this entry. No antigen is known for it. The sample comes from a study of CXCR3-negative and CXCR3-positive naive CD8 T cells. The authors prepared UMI-labeled TRB cDNA libraries by 5' RACE. Following a re-call of the 5' RACE reads, TCRdb has one entry per CDR3 protein and lacks DNA. This sample's table has some 85,000 distinct CDR3 sequences. Study results and caveats: TRB CDR3s were more hydrophobic in CXCR3-positive than in CXCR3-negative naive cells.

The length of the CDR3 is 11 residues. In germline, CDR1 is SQVTM, CDR2 ANQGSEA. This clonotype originated in a human donor in good health. Some clones in this sample may be carry-over from other donors' samples. Source material: naive CXCR3+ CD8+ T cells from blood. Subset of the sample: CD45RO-CCR7+CD27+CD95- naive CD8+ T cells expressing CXCR3 (TNR3+). J is TRBJ2-5 and V is TRBV29-1; as DNA is missing, the TRBD1 call by TCRdb cannot be tested. This chain's CDR3 is CSLRVDGTQYF.